This T cell receptor beta chain stems from a study of T-cell reconstitution after alpha-beta-depleted transplantation in children. This CDR3 region has 18 residues. Trimming took off 3 bases at V and 6 bases at J, with 26 bases between the two ends. During its preparation, the TCRbeta library received unique molecular identifiers. TCRdb re-called the PCR reads with MiXCR, one entry per CDR3 protein. The sample carries 170,000 or so distinct CDR3 sequences, less than 8% recorded once. This clonotype appeared a few times. The V and J genes are TRBV12-3 or TRBV12-4 and TRBJ2-5; D is perhaps TRBD2 (5 bases). This sample comprised PBMCs from the stem cell graft donor, obtained from the stem cell graft. This receptor was obtained from a human donor who donated a stem cell graft to a child with Wiskott-Aldrich syndrome. The CDR3 bases are TGTGCCAGCAGTTTCTCGACCACTCTTCTGTCCGGGAAAAAGACCCAGTACTTC. Translating gives CASSFSTTLLSGKKTQYF.